A selection of T cell receptor beta chains follows, all from one sample in a study of cytomegalovirus exposure and HLA in healthy donors. Sequencing used immunoSEQ multiplex PCR; TCRdb keeps in-frame clones, though not all of them. There are tens of thousands of clones in the sample; 95% to 98% occur only once, and roughly 1.6% lies in the top ten. Specimen: PBMCs. These receptors all come from a woman between 18 and 29 years old in good health and CMV-seropositive. The CDR3 runs from the conserved cysteine through the conserved F or W. A D gene is named only where the DNA matches it firmly. Where a row states a size, it is once, few, many or the class of an expanded clone; other rows omit it.

CDR3aa	CDR3nt	len	j_gene	d_gene	v_gene	abundance
CASGAEGQGRTEAFF	TGTGCCAGCGGAGCTGAGGGACAGGGGAGAACTGAAGCTTTCTTT	15	TRBJ1-1	TRBD1	TRBV9	-
CASINRGLNQPQHF	TGTGCCAGCATCAACAGGGGGCTAAATCAGCCCCAGCATTTT	14	TRBJ1-5	TRBD1	TRBV6-1	-
CAWSVLGGKTWQYF	TGTGCCTGGAGTGTACTCGGGGGGAAAACTTGGCAGTACTTC	14	TRBJ2-4	TRBD2	TRBV30	-
CASRTVGGQETQYF	TGTGCCAGCAGGACAGTCGGGGGCCAAGAGACCCAGTACTTC	14	TRBJ2-5	-	TRBV5-6	-
CASSPVGTGTETQYF	TGTGCCAGCTCACCAGTAGGGACAGGGACAGAGACCCAGTACTTC	15	TRBJ2-5	TRBD1	TRBV18	-
CASSLRTSGSMYEQYF	TGTGCCAGCAGCCTCCGGACTAGCGGGAGTATGTACGAGCAGTACTTC	16	TRBJ2-7	TRBD2	TRBV6-6	-
CASSLGLSIDEQYF	TGTGCCAGCAGCCTGGGACTCTCCATTGACGAGCAGTACTTC	14	TRBJ2-7	-	TRBV11-1	-
CASSLAAEYGYTF	TGTGCCAGCAGCTTAGCGGCAGAATATGGCTACACCTTC	13	TRBJ1-2	-	TRBV7-9	-
CAWSVERNEQFF	TGTGCCTGGAGTGTAGAGCGGAATGAGCAGTTCTTC	12	TRBJ2-1	-	TRBV30	-
CASSQRAGGAGNEQFF	TGCGCCAGCAGCCAGAGAGCGGGAGGTGCCGGGAATGAGCAGTTCTTC	16	TRBJ2-1	TRBD2	TRBV4-1	-
CASSLARGQRLTDTQYF	TGTGCCAGCAGTTTAGCTCGGGGACAGAGACTCACAGATACGCAGTATTTT	17	TRBJ2-3	TRBD1	TRBV28	-
CASSFSQGADGYTF	TGCGCCAGCAGCTTCAGTCAGGGGGCAGATGGCTACACCTTC	14	TRBJ1-2	TRBD1	TRBV5-1	-
CASSVDGDEQFF	TGTGCCAGCAGCGTAGACGGAGATGAGCAGTTCTTC	12	TRBJ2-1	-	TRBV9	-
CASSLGQRAHEQYF	TGTGCCAGCAGCTTGGGACAGAGAGCTCACGAGCAGTACTTC	14	TRBJ2-7	TRBD1	TRBV13	-
CASSELRAAYEQYF	TGTGCCAGCAGTGAACTGCGGGCTGCCTACGAGCAGTACTTC	14	TRBJ2-7	-	TRBV2	-
CAKDGIWQGDYGYTF	TGTGCCAAAGACGGTATCTGGCAGGGCGACTATGGCTACACCTTC	15	TRBJ1-2	-	TRBV30	once
CASSVGTSGVDYEQYF	TGTGCCAGCAGCGTAGGCACCTCAGGGGTTGACTACGAGCAGTACTTC	16	TRBJ2-7	-	TRBV9	-
CASSRDRGDEQYF	TGTGCCAGCAGCCGCGACAGGGGGGACGAGCAGTACTTC	13	TRBJ2-7	TRBD1	TRBV11-2	-